This T cell receptor beta chain was sequenced for a study of blood T cell repertoires in COVID-19. Study as a whole: The origin of the acute and convalescent COVID-19 samples was the United States, Italy and Spain. The analysed material was cDNA or gDNA that came from T cells, B-cell-depleted T cells, or PBMCs.

Authors' analysis steps: Reference gene primer amplification gave nucleated cell count estimates. The data were produced by immunoSEQ multiplex PCR, yet TCRdb's version contains in-frame clones alone and is incomplete. V and J calls and clone size are given by that table; D and trimming were obtained from the DNA. The table shows roughly 90,000 clones, with roughly 88% occurring only once. The V and J ends lost 1 base and 8 bases respectively, with 9 bases between them. Per the germline V gene, CDR1 is SGHAT and CDR2 is FQNNGV. The CDR3 sequence is 13 residues long. This TCR was sampled from a woman older than 75 with active or convalescent COVID-19. The sequenced material came from peripheral blood. This chain links TRBV11-2 with TRBJ2-1, with D perhaps matching TRBD2 (5 bases). CDR3 region: CASSLGWEHEQFF. The CDR3 nucleotides are TGTGCCAGCAGCTTAGGGTGGGAGCATGAGCAGTTCTTC.